This TCR beta chain stems from a study of graft-versus-host responses after intestinal transplantation. Using immunoSEQ multiplex PCR, the repertoire was profiled, and TCRdb retains in-frame clones only, with some absent. Of around 110,000 clones in the sample, about 87% were seen once. Germline V gene data show CDR1 as MNHEY and CDR2 as SMNVEV (reference sequence). V lost 5 bases and J lost 8, with 19 bases in between. The CDR3 is 15 amino acids. Comment on this clone: Its antigen is not identified.

This sequence was found in a human donor who was the organ donor for an intestinal transplant. The rearrangement links TRBV27 to TRBJ1-5; TRBD1 is a possible D gene (5 bases). The input for sequencing was unstimulated CD4+ T cells sorted from spleen or lymph node cells, taken before transplant. CDR3 sequence: CASSAMGLVFEPQHF. CDR3 nucleotide sequence: TGTGCCAGCAGTGCGATGGGACTAGTTTTCGAGCCCCAGCATTTT.